This T cell receptor (beta chain) is from a study of cytomegalovirus exposure and HLA in healthy donors (dated by TCRdb to about 2017). Broadly, across the study: An earlier analysis of roughly 500 of the donors reported approximately 300 Gb of sequence data and 117 million unique TCR beta sequences from 150 million to 200 million T cells. An early release covering just under 650 HLA-typed donors comprised 250 to 350 gigabases of sequencing data and 85 million or so unique TCR sequences. Of the roughly 400 genotyped donors, approximately 83% fell in the genetic ancestry cluster associated with self-reported Caucasian donors. The study aimed to test whether cataloging public T cell receptors could reveal signatures of past pathogen exposure. Using immunosequencing, the study profiled T cell repertoires from some 670 subjects and related those repertoires to cytomegalovirus serostatus. Along with the roughly 710-subject first cohort, a separate validation cohort of over a hundred different subjects was used. To predict cytomegalovirus infection status, the study brought together high-throughput TCR immunosequencing, statistical association of individual TCRs with disease status, and machine learning. A later analysis re-analyzed previously published TCR beta repertoires from 650 to 800 donors and added high-resolution HLA genotyping to study TCR occurrence patterns. In the later analysis, no new phenotypic data were used to find candidate immune exposures; instead, reliance was placed on TCR beta sequences and their occurrence across donors. In an earlier analysis of roughly 600 of the donors, high-throughput TCR beta sequencing was used to judge whether each TCR beta V gene segment behaved as functional or pseudogenic. Alongside the repertoire data, information on donor age, sex, ethnicity and CMV serostatus was compiled. Genome-wide SNP genotypes for about 60% of the roughly 700 donors were used in a later genetic analysis, which treated that subset as a discovery cohort. Every repertoire in the discovery cohort had been generated on one and the same sequencing platform. HLA typing covered class I and class II loci at four-digit resolution. The number of donors typed differed by locus, with about 629-640 for A, B, C, DRB1 and DQB1, 522 for DQA1, 600 to 610 for DPA1, and some 440 for DPB1. About five DR-DQ haplotypes were treated as single units for association and clustering because of strong linkage in the cohort. On average, 235,054 unique TCR beta nucleotide sequences were sequenced per donor among 398 genotyped donors of the cohort, with around 19% of those sequences being non-productive.

The cohort was made up of under 800 healthy bone marrow donors. At the time of sampling, every cohort member was nominally healthy, though immune exposures that went unrecorded were likely present. The donor was CMV seropositive and belonged to the group of over 250 seropositive cohort members. Each donor provided a peripheral blood sample, and peripheral blood mononuclear cells were used for TCR beta sequencing. The Qiagen DNeasy Blood Extraction Kit was used to extract genomic DNA from the blood cell samples. From the cysteine through the phenylalanine, the CDR3 covers 13 amino acids. Only the CDR3 part of the read is kept: 39 bases, read in frame from the first base. V is shortened by 4 bases, J by 5 bases, and the region joining them spans 10 bases. For CDR1 and CDR2, the germline V gene (reference sequence) lists SGHNT and YYREEE. Study-wide findings and limitations: At a false discovery rate of 0.05, a later analysis linked under 20,000 TCR beta sequences to specific HLA alleles. A later genetic analysis associated a missense DCLRE1C variant with V-gene and J-gene trimming of TCR beta chains, and an independent cohort replicated the association. In vitro tests confirmed that three of the cytomegalovirus-associated TCR beta chains recognize cytomegalovirus antigens. Because some donors lacked HLA typing at each locus, the association tests relied only on the typed subset. According to a later genetic analysis, donors in an Asian-associated ancestry cluster had fewer N-insertions in productive TCRs than the approximately 650-donor mean. Across donors, most TCR sequences were observed very rarely, whereas some public TCRs were present in many individuals. When HLA alleles, especially DR and DQ, strongly co-occurred, attributing TCR associations to individual alleles was difficult. Several of the top co-occurrence clusters appeared to be linked to parvovirus B19, influenza, CMV and Epstein-Barr virus, according to a later analysis. Some IMGT-functional V segments, including TRBV6-2 and TRBV6-3, could not be distinguished by the 87-base-pair reads and were therefore excluded. A cluster of highly shared sequence variants was judged likely to be a technical artifact of the sequencing pipeline. A later analysis found that TCR association rates varied across HLA loci, with DRB1 alleles showing the most associated TCRs and HLA-C alleles the fewest. In the study, about 150 TCR beta chains were listed as associated with cytomegalovirus. Linkage disequilibrium might explain the correlated functional status among segregating V segments, but an unknown experimental factor could not be excluded. Cytomegalovirus status was reported to be diagnosed by the classifier with high specificity and sensitivity in both the original and validation cohorts. In an earlier analysis of 587 of the donors, most TCR beta V segments appeared in productive rearrangements about 87% or about 30% of the time, broadly matching IMGT annotations. The cohort was sequenced for TCR beta chains only, and without alpha or paired-chain data the features that could be detected were limited. The only immune exposure information available for the cohort was CMV serostatus. It was suggested by the authors that the approach could potentially be generalized to other disease states and immunological phenotypes. A further reported finding was that TCR beta sequences accurately predicted the HLA-A and HLA-B alleles for most subjects in the first cohort. In a later analysis, most CMV-associated TCR beta chains were found to appear HLA-restricted, with HLA associations seemingly driven largely by CMV exposure. About 17 rarely observed V segments, including chromosome 9 orphons, were excluded from the earlier analysis of almost 600 of the donors because counts were too low. Roughly uniform sequencing depth across donors was assumed in presence/absence analyses, although this assumption may not hold. Compared with equally common non-associated chains, HLA-associated TCR beta chains in a later analysis were more clonally expanded and had lower generation probabilities.

Preparation of the library involved the immunoSEQ multiplex PCR assay. For the multiplex PCR, a mixture combining 60 forward primers for TCR Vbeta segments and 13 reverse primers for TCR Jbeta segments was used. The CDR3 region of rearranged TCR beta genes was amplified from genomic DNA by a multiplex PCR assay. On the Illumina HiSeq System, the amplified TCR beta libraries were sequenced as 87-base-pair reads. Per the source publication's procedure: A later analysis counted approximately 74 million unique TCR beta chains across the 600 to 850 repertoires, and some 11 million of these chains were shared by at least two donors. To remove PCR and sequencing errors, raw reads were error-corrected and collapsed into unique sequences using a nearest-neighbor algorithm that merged closely related sequences. To assign V, D and J gene segments, CDR3 sequences were aligned to IMGT reference sequences. Each retained sequence needed at least a six-nucleotide match to both a V gene segment and a J gene segment. A rearrangement was called productive if the CDR3 had no stop codons and remained in frame with V and J, and every other rearrangement was called non-productive. CDR3 was defined according to IMGT convention as the region running from the second conserved V-encoded cysteine to the conserved J-encoded phenylalanine. The earlier analysis of around 640 of the donors excluded sequences that lacked an unambiguous match to a single V gene segment. In an earlier analysis of approximately 500 of the donors, a V segment was called functional when productive rearrangements were above 56.7%, and segregating when the standard deviation between donors exceeded 5%. A statistical classification framework was built for diagnosing cytomegalovirus status from the catalog of TCR beta chain sequences. A later analysis assigned V and J genes by comparing TCR nucleotide sequences with IMGT/GENE-DB human TR gene sequences. A later analysis assigned CDR3 sequences and most-parsimonious VDJ recombination scenarios with the TCRdist pipeline. A later analysis defined each TCR beta chain by its CDR3 amino acid sequence plus V-gene family, and excluded reads lacking a unique V-gene family. In a later analysis, 500 to 650 highly shared, low-generation-probability nucleotide sequences were removed to address suspected cross-contamination and a sequencing artifact. For each public chain, a later analysis derived a clonal expansion index from normalized ranks of inferred template counts within each repertoire. In a later analysis, generation probabilities were computed using a VDJ recombination model fitted to out-of-frame rearrangements, and the results were checked against IGoR. In a later analysis, hypergeometric tests were used to score TCR-TCR, TCR-HLA and TCR-CMV co-occurrence, with a repertoire-size bias correction applied to TCR pairs. A later analysis estimated false discovery rates by permuting HLA or CMV assignments 20 times. In a later analysis, co-occurring TCRs were grouped using DBSCAN, and TCRdist sequence similarity was added for clustering within HLA-allele-positive subsets. For co-occurrence clustering, repertoires with fewer than 30,000 or more than 120,000 public chains were excluded, along with roughly 5 repertoires with anomalous nucleotide sharing. As stored in TCRdb, this immuneACCESS dataset retains in-frame rearrangements with V and J assigned. A fraction of the clones does not appear; measured against another copy, unresolved V genes explain less than half of the discrepancy, and the remainder lacks a known reason. V and J calls plus clone size are reproduced from that table; the DNA served to infer D and trimming. A total of a few hundred thousand clones appear in this sample, approximately 82% of them only once. Around 8.3% of the sample lies in the top ten.

To note about this clone: Its binding antigen is unknown. No much larger clonotype is one base removed from it; base qualities were not supplied.

The sequenced material came from PBMCs. The clonotype was recovered from a woman aged 55-69 years in good health and CMV-seropositive. The sequence is built from TRBV5-4 and TRBJ2-1, and possibly TRBD2, on 6 matching bases. CDR3 region: CASSPGTHNEQFF. At the DNA level, the sequence is TGTGCCAGCAGCCCCGGGACTCACAATGAGCAGTTCTTC.